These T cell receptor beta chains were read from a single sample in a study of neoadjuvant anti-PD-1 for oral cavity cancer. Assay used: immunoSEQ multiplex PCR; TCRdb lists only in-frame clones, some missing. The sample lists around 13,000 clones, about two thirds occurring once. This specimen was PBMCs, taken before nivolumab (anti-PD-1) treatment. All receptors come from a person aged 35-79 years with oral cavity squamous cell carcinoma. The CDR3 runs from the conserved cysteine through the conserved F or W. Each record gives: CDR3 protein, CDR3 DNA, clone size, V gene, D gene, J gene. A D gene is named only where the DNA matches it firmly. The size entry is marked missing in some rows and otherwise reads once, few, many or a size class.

CSVDASNTGELFF,TGCAGCGTTGATGCCTCAAACACCGGGGAGCTGTTTTTT,NA,TRBV29-1,NA,TRBJ2-2
CASSRTVTGDSYEQYF,TGTGCCAGCTCCCGAACCGTGACCGGGGACTCCTACGAGCAGTACTTC,NA,TRBV18,NA,TRBJ2-7
CASTFGGASGGDEQFF,TGTGCCAGCACCTTCGGAGGGGCTAGCGGGGGTGATGAGCAGTTCTTC,few,TRBV7-6,TRBD2,TRBJ2-1
CASSAGTASGNTIYF,TGTGCTAGCAGCGCAGGGACAGCCTCTGGAAACACCATATATTTT,NA,TRBV7-7,TRBD1,TRBJ1-3
CASSDSESTDTQYF,TGTGCCAGCAGTGACTCAGAGTCTACAGATACGCAGTATTTT,once,TRBV6-4,NA,TRBJ2-3
CASSISAYGYTF,TGTGCCAGCAGCATCAGTGCCTATGGCTACACCTTC,few,TRBV28,NA,TRBJ1-2
CATSQPGQTYEQYF,TGTGCCACCAGCCAACCGGGACAGACCTACGAGCAGTACTTC,NA,TRBV15,TRBD1,TRBJ2-7
CASRVDNSPGELFF,TGTGCCAGCAGGGTGGACAACTCGCCCGGGGAGCTGTTTTTT,NA,TRBV6-1,NA,TRBJ2-2
CASSSGLRQPNYNEQFF,TGTGCCAGCAGCTCAGGACTCCGCCAGCCTAACTACAATGAGCAGTTCTTC,NA,TRBV5-4,NA,TRBJ2-1
CASRDHTGDSPLHF,TGTGCCAGCAGGGATCATACAGGGGATTCACCCCTCCACTTT,few,TRBV28,TRBD1,TRBJ1-6
CASSQDPDGANNYGYTF,TGCGCCAGCAGCCAAGATCCCGACGGGGCGAACAACTATGGCTACACCTTC,few,TRBV4-1,NA,TRBJ1-2
CASTQGNSYNEQFF,TGTGCCAGCACCCAAGGCAACTCCTACAATGAGCAGTTCTTC,NA,TRBV6-5,NA,TRBJ2-1
CTRQGMNTEAFF,TGCACCAGACAGGGCATGAACACTGAAGCTTTCTTT,NA,TRBV1,NA,TRBJ1-1
CASSPSQGAYEKLFF,TGTGCCAGCAGTCCGTCCCAGGGGGCCTACGAAAAACTGTTTTTT,NA,TRBV27,TRBD1,TRBJ1-4
CASTFGTGDNSPLHF,TGTGCCAGCACTTTCGGGACAGGGGATAATTCACCCCTCCACTTT,NA,TRBV6-5,TRBD1,TRBJ1-6
CASSGIQAILGEQYF,TGTGCCAGCAGTGGAATTCAAGCCATCTTGGGGGAGCAGTACTTC,NA,TRBV2,NA,TRBJ2-7
CASSLGTSVSTDTQYF,TGTGCCAGCAGCTTGGGGACTAGCGTAAGCACAGATACGCAGTATTTT,NA,TRBV5-8,TRBD2,TRBJ2-3
CASNGADAYNEQFF,TGTGCCAGCAATGGGGCGGATGCTTACAATGAGCAGTTCTTC,once,TRBV6-5,NA,TRBJ2-1
CASSGKLQETQYF,TGTGCCAGCAGTGGGAAACTACAAGAGACCCAGTACTTC,NA,TRBV2,NA,TRBJ2-5
CATQSAATSYGYTF,TGTGCCACCCAGTCGGCAGCAACCTCCTATGGCTACACCTTC,few,TRBV19,NA,TRBJ1-2
CASSSPGGHEQYF,TGTGCCAGCAGCTCCCCGGGGGGGCACGAGCAGTACTTC,medium-sized,TRBV7-9,TRBD2,TRBJ2-7
CASSLPQRSSYEQYF,TGTGCCAGCAGCTTGCCCCAGCGAAGTTCCTACGAGCAGTACTTC,NA,TRBV5-8,NA,TRBJ2-7
CASSPRGAGGSPNYGYTF,TGTGCCAGCAGCCCCCGAGGCGCAGGGGGATCTCCTAACTATGGCTACACCTTC,NA,TRBV7-8,TRBD1,TRBJ1-2
CASSELDATISYNEQFF,TGCGCCAGCAGCGAACTTGACGCGACTATCTCCTACAATGAGCAGTTCTTC,NA,TRBV4-1,NA,TRBJ2-1
CASSSTPLAGGYEQYF,TGCGCCAGCAGCTCCACCCCTTTGGCGGGAGGATACGAGCAGTACTTC,few,TRBV5-1,TRBD2,TRBJ2-7
CASKGPGPNEKLFF,TGTGCCAGTAAGGGTCCAGGGCCTAATGAAAAACTGTTTTTT,NA,TRBV19,NA,TRBJ1-4
CASSPGKAYGYTF,TGTGCCAGCTCACCGGGTAAAGCCTATGGCTACACCTTC,few,TRBV18,NA,TRBJ1-2
CASSPRDRGRSRYGYTF,TGTGCCAGCAGTCCCCGGGACAGGGGGCGATCCCGCTATGGCTACACCTTC,NA,TRBV27,TRBD1,TRBJ1-2
CASTHRAQNTGELFF,TGTGCCAGCACGCACCGGGCCCAGAACACCGGGGAGCTGTTTTTT,NA,TRBV7-2,NA,TRBJ2-2
CASSSILIASGGRNEQFF,TGTGCCAGCAGCTCCATCCTTATAGCTAGCGGGGGGCGGAATGAGCAGTTCTTC,NA,TRBV7-2,TRBD2,TRBJ2-1
CASSSSSGTIHEQYF,TGTGCCAGCAGTTCCTCTAGCGGGACTATCCACGAGCAGTACTTC,NA,TRBV27,TRBD2,TRBJ2-7
CASSEGTLNIQYF,TGTGCCAGCTCAGAAGGGACATTAAACATTCAGTACTTC,NA,TRBV18,NA,TRBJ2-4
CASSEQANTEAFF,TGTGCCAGCAGCGAACAGGCTAACACTGAAGCTTTCTTT,once,TRBV6-1,NA,TRBJ1-1
CASSETTGGYEQYF,TGTGCCAGCAGTGAAACGACAGGGGGCTACGAGCAGTACTTC,NA,TRBV6-1,TRBD1,TRBJ2-7
CASSALGVPNEQFF,TGTGCCAGCAGCGCCCTGGGAGTCCCCAATGAGCAGTTCTTC,NA,TRBV9,NA,TRBJ2-1
CASSWGRYEKLFF,TGTGCCAGCAGCTGGGGGCGGTATGAAAAACTGTTTTTT,NA,TRBV6-1,NA,TRBJ1-4
CASSDGGDTEAFF,TGTGCCAGCAGTGACGGAGGGGATACTGAAGCTTTCTTT,NA,TRBV2,NA,TRBJ1-1
CASSGWDRGNSPLHF,TGTGCCAGCAGCGGCTGGGACAGGGGGAATTCACCCCTCCACTTT,NA,TRBV7-9,TRBD1,TRBJ1-6
CASSATGRNNSPLHF,TGTGCCAGCAGTGCAACGGGACGGAATAATTCACCCCTCCACTTT,NA,TRBV25-1,NA,TRBJ1-6
CSVNQGDGYGYTF,TGCAGCGTCAACCAGGGAGACGGCTATGGCTACACCTTC,NA,TRBV29-1,NA,TRBJ1-2